The 22 T cell receptor beta chains given below trace back to one sample, sequenced in a study of blood T cell repertoires in COVID-19. Profiled with immunoSEQ multiplex PCR; TCRdb holds only in-frame clones, not every one. Here the sample spans fewer than 200,000 clones, approximately 79% being singletons. The specimen sequenced was peripheral blood. These receptors were collected from a woman aged 70 to 79 with acute or convalescent COVID-19.

In this sample, this clone turned up a few times. V and J are TRBV7-9 and TRBJ1-1; possible D gene TRBD1, 5 bases. Trimming pared 5 bases from V and 7 bases from J, leaving 14 bases between. Germline CDR1 SEHNR, CDR2 FQNEAQ (reference sequence). This CDR3 is 13 amino acids long. The CDR3 loop is CASSATGKHEAFF. The CDR3 coding sequence is TGTGCCAGCAGCGCCACAGGAAAACATGAAGCTTTCTTT.

The chain uses TRBV7-2 and TRBJ2-1; 7 bases are a match to TRBD1. The J segment lost 6 bases and the V segment lost 0 bases, leaving 11 bases of the junction unmatched. The CDR3 loop spans 17 amino acids. Germline CDR1 is SGHTA and CDR2 is FQGNSA. The CDR3 sequence: CASSLALGRYRGNEQFF. The CDR3 nucleotides are TGTGCCAGCAGCTTAGCTCTCGGGCGTTACAGGGGCAATGAGCAGTTCTTC. The variable domain in full, completed from reference TRBV7-2 and TRBJ2-1, reads GAGVSQSPSNKVTEKGKDVELRCDPISGHTALYWYRQSLGQGLEFLIYFQGNSAPDKSGLPSDRFSAERTGGSVSTLTIQRTQQEDSAVYLCASSLALGRYRGNEQFFGPGTRLTVL.

The V gene is TRBV5-5, the J gene TRBJ1-1; tentatively, D is TRBD1 (6 bases). Trimming removed 3 bases from V and 6 bases from J, with 21 bases in between. Germline CDR1 reads SGHKS; CDR2 reads YYEKEE (reference sequence). CDR3 length: 16 amino acids. CDR3 region: CASSSSPLRGASEAFF. In DNA, the CDR3 is TGTGCCAGCAGCTCAAGCCCTCTACGGGGGGCCTCTGAAGCTTTCTTT.

The chain employs TRBV7-9 and TRBJ2-2; a weak D match, TRBD1 (5 bases). The CDR3 has 15 amino acids. With 5 bases removed from V and 0 bases from J, the gap between germline ends came to 10 bases. CDR1 is SEHNR, CDR2 FQNEAQ, per germline (reference sequence). This chain's CDR3 is CASSQGASNTGELFF. The DNA of the CDR3 is TGTGCCAGCAGCCAAGGGGCCTCGAACACCGGGGAGCTGTTTTTT.

The CDR3, as DNA: TGCGCCAGTAAGGACAGGGCTAGCACAGATACGCAGTATTTT. Amino acid sequence: CASKDRASTDTQYF. This chain connects TRBV5-1 to TRBJ2-3; 8 bases line up with TRBD1. Trimming at V came to 8 bases and at J to 0 bases, leaving 5 bases not matched to a gene. Germline V gene lookup returns CDR1 SGHRS and CDR2 YFSETQ. This CDR3 is 14 amino acids long.

This clone showed up just a few times. This chain links TRBV11-3 with TRBJ2-1; 11 bases line up with TRBD2. The CDR3 consists of 16 residues. The germline CDR1 and CDR2 sequences are SGHNT and YENEEA. The trim removed 5 bases at V and 8 bases at J, leaving 11 bases unmatched. The CDR3 spells CASSPGTSGESDEQFF. CDR3 DNA sequence: TGTGCCAGCAGCCCCGGGACTAGCGGAGAGAGCGATGAGCAGTTCTTC.

This clone was detected only a few times. The V and J genes are TRBV6-5 and TRBJ2-5; 11 bases line up with TRBD2. The CDR3 covers 14 residues. Germline CDR1 MNHEY, CDR2 SVGAGI. The ends lost 2 bases at V and 6 bases at J; junction bases unmatched: 2. CDR3 sequence (DNA): TGTGCCAGCAGTTACGTAGCGGGAGGGAAGACCCAGTACTTC. The encoded protein is CASSYVAGGKTQYF.

This chain connects TRBV24-1 to TRBJ1-3, with a weak D call TRBD1 (6 bases). The germline gives CDR1 KGHDR, CDR2 SFDVKD. The length of the CDR3 is 13 residues. V was clipped by 9 bases and J by 3 bases, with 11 bases between them. In DNA form, the CDR3 reads TGTGCCACCGCCTCAGGGGATGGAAACACCATATATTTT. This encodes CATASGDGNTIYF.

This chain connects TRBV4-1 to TRBJ2-7, with D possibly TRBD2 on 5 matching bases. V lost 4 bases, J lost 3 bases, and 13 bases lay in between. This CDR3 comprises 14 residues. CDR1 and CDR2 from the germline V gene are MGHRA and YSYEKL. The CDR3: CASSPALGGYEQYF. CDR3 DNA sequence: TGCGCCAGCAGCCCAGCGTTAGGAGGCTACGAGCAGTACTTC.

The CDR3 DNA follows: TGCGCCAGCAGCTTGGGGGACAGGCTGGCTGAAGCTTTCTTT. It encodes CASSLGDRLAEAFF. V and J are TRBV5-1 and TRBJ1-1; 8 bases align to TRBD1. The CDR3 length is 14 residues. CDR1 is SGHRS, CDR2 YFSETQ, per germline. J gave up 6 bases and V 0 bases, and 4 bases lay outside the gene matches.

This clone was detected only a few times. The J gene is TRBJ1-6, the V gene TRBV5-1; D possibly corresponds to TRBD1 (5 bases). In germline, CDR1 is SGHRS, CDR2 YFSETQ. Trimming left V 4 bases short and J 10 bases short, with 12 bases between. The CDR3 spans 13 residues. The CDR3 sequence: CASSLRVDSPLHF. As DNA, the CDR3 is TGCGCCAGCAGCCTCAGGGTAGACTCACCCCTCCACTTT.

The count of this clone is one. V and J are TRBV5-8 and TRBJ2-4, with 8 bases aligning to TRBD1. With 4 bases clipped from V and 10 bases from J, the junction kept 10 bases outside the gene matches. The CDR3 contains 14 residues. CDR1 is SGHTS and CDR2 is YDEGEE in the germline V gene. The CDR3 DNA reads as TGTGCCAGCAGCACCCGGACAGGGTTAGGTATTCAGTACTTC. Translation gives CASSTRTGLGIQYF.

This clone is labeled as medium-sized. The chain employs TRBV19 and TRBJ1-1; D remains unclear. V dropped 3 bases and J dropped 4 bases, with 15 bases sitting between them. This CDR3 is 15 amino acids long. The V gene's germline CDR1 is LNHDA and CDR2 SQIVND (reference sequence). The DNA for the CDR3 is TGTGCCAGTAGTATTGAGTCCCTAGGCATCACTGAAGCTTTCTTT. It is translated as CASSIESLGITEAFF.

The rearrangement joins TRBV5-1 to TRBJ2-3, with D uncertain. Germline CDR1 and CDR2: SGHRS and YFSETQ. This CDR3 region has 16 residues. With 0 bases removed from V and 4 bases from J, the gap between germline ends came to 15 bases. CDR3 protein: CASSLGAAGDPDTQYF. The CDR3 DNA follows: TGCGCCAGCAGCTTGGGTGCGGCCGGCGACCCAGATACGCAGTATTTT.

The chain is built from TRBV9 and TRBJ2-5, with D maybe TRBD2 (5 bases). Germline V lookup: CDR1 SGDLS, CDR2 YYNGEE. V dropped 3 bases and J dropped 3 bases, with 9 bases sitting between them. The CDR3 length is 13 residues. The CDR3 DNA sequence: TGTGCCAGCAGCGCCACTAGTAAAGAGACCCAGTACTTC. Its translation: CASSATSKETQYF.

V is TRBV30 and J is TRBJ1-3; unclear D gene. V was cut by 7 bases and J by 2 bases, with 9 bases left in between. This CDR3 has 12 amino acids. Germline CDR1 and CDR2: GTSNPN and SVGIG (reference sequence). Here the CDR3 reads CASKKTGNTIYF. CDR3 nucleotide sequence: TGTGCCTCTAAGAAAACTGGAAACACCATATATTTT. Complete variable domain (other parts from reference TRBV30 and TRBJ1-3): SQTIHQWPATLVQPVGSPLSLECTVEGTSNPNLYWYRQAAGRGLQLLFYSVGIGQISSEVPQNLSASRPQDRQFILSSKKLLLSDSGFYLCASKKTGNTIYFGEGSWLTVV.

The chain links TRBV6-5 to TRBJ2-7, with 13 bases identical to TRBD2. Germline loops: CDR1 MNHEY, CDR2 SVGAGI. V gave up 8 bases and J gave up 4 bases; unmatched junction bases: 2. The CDR3 length is 13 residues. Written as DNA, the CDR3 is TGTGCCAGCGGACTAGCGGGAGATTACGAGCAGTACTTC. Translation gives CASGLAGDYEQYF.

This rearrangement joins TRBV14 to TRBJ2-3; no clear D. CDR3 length equals 14 residues. Trimming pared 3 bases from V and 0 bases from J, leaving 7 bases between. The germline gives CDR1 SGHDN, CDR2 FVKESK. CDR3 coding DNA: TGTGCCAGCAGCCAGAGACTCAGCACAGATACGCAGTATTTT. The encoded protein is CASSQRLSTDTQYF.

Here the CDR3 reads CASSEGVAGQETQYF. CDR3 DNA: TGTGCCAGTAGCGAGGGGGTAGCGGGGCAAGAGACCCAGTACTTC. The V gene is TRBV19, the J gene TRBJ2-5, with 8 bases identical to TRBD2. Germline V gene data show CDR1 as LNHDA and CDR2 as SQIVND (reference sequence). This CDR3 is 15 amino acids long. With 6 bases clipped from V and 2 bases from J, the junction kept 8 bases outside the gene matches.

The J gene is TRBJ1-6, the V gene TRBV14, with a tentative D call TRBD1 (5 bases). The CDR3 runs to 14 residues. Trimming removed 2 bases from V and 7 bases from J, with 9 bases in between. CDR1 SGHDN and CDR2 FVKESK come from the germline V gene. CDR3 amino acids: CASSQSQGNSPLHF. The DNA of the CDR3 is TGTGCCAGCAGCCAAAGTCAGGGAAATTCACCCCTCCACTTT.

The table lists this clone with a count of one. The chain employs TRBV12-3 or TRBV12-4 and TRBJ1-1; no definite D call. V shed 3 bases and J shed 4 bases, with 9 bases lying between them. This CDR3 has 13 amino acids. The CDR3, as DNA: TGTGCCAGCAGTTTTATCCGGGGCACTGAAGCTTTCTTT. Protein product: CASSFIRGTEAFF.

This chain uses TRBV24-1 with TRBJ1-4, with a weak D call TRBD1 (5 bases). There are 16 residues in the CDR3. Germline V CDR1 and CDR2: KGHDR, SFDVKD. Trimming removed 5 bases from V and 7 bases from J, with 19 bases in between. For the CDR3, the DNA is TGTGCCACCAGTGCCCCGGCCGGGGGGGGAGGTGAAAAACTGTTTTTT. It yields the protein CATSAPAGGGGEKLFF.